This record covers a single T cell receptor beta chain. The germline gives CDR1 MDHEN, CDR2 SYDVKM. This CDR3 spans 14 amino acids. V lost 4 bases and J 3 bases, leaving 11 bases between the germline ends. Sequencing was performed with immunoSEQ multiplex PCR; in TCRdb, only in-frame clones are kept and a portion is missing. The sample holds around 230,000 clones; about 83% are singletons and the top ten take 2% to 3%. This sample is drawn from a study of blood T cell repertoires in COVID-19. Sequences were obtained from peripheral blood. This receptor was identified in a woman aged 40 to 50 with active or convalescent COVID-19. This chain uses TRBV28 with TRBJ2-3; D perhaps matches TRBD1 (6 bases). The CDR3 nucleotides are TGTGCCAGCAGTTCAGCCACAGGGACAGATACGCAGTATTTT. The encoded protein is CASSSATGTDTQYF.